These T cell receptor beta chains were read from a single sample in a study of cytomegalovirus exposure and HLA in healthy donors. Sequencing used immunoSEQ multiplex PCR; TCRdb keeps in-frame clones, though not all of them. The sample holds about 110,000 clones, around 73% seen once. The sequencing sample was made of PBMCs. The origin of the receptors is a man between 25 and 39 years old in good health and CMV-seronegative. Each CDR3 is given with its conserved first and last residue. The D gene is left open where the match is weak. Only part of the rows carry a size: once, few, many, or a class if the clone is expanded.

V: TRBV7-3; D: NA; size: NA; J: TRBJ2-1; DNA: TGTGCCAGCAGCTTCACGGGTGGAGGGGATTACAATGAGCAGTTCTTC; CDR3: CASSFTGGGDYNEQFF
V: TRBV6-4; D: TRBD2; size: once; J: TRBJ2-1; DNA: TGTGCCAGCAGTGACTCGGCGGGGGGGCCCAATGAGCAGTTCTTC; CDR3: CASSDSAGGPNEQFF
V: TRBV6-6; D: NA; size: NA; J: TRBJ1-4; DNA: TGTGCCAGCAAGCAGGGAGGGGACATTCAAAAACTGTTTTTT; CDR3: CASKQGGDIQKLFF
V: TRBV30; D: TRBD2; size: few; J: TRBJ2-1; DNA: TGTGCCTGGAGTGTGGTGACTAGCGGGAGAACTGAGCAGTTCTTC; CDR3: CAWSVVTSGRTEQFF
V: TRBV11-2; D: TRBD1; size: NA; J: TRBJ1-6; DNA: TGTGCCAGCAGCTTAGCCCTGATGGGACAGGGGCAAAGTAATTCACCCCTCCACTTT; CDR3: CASSLALMGQGQSNSPLHF
V: TRBV9; D: TRBD2; size: NA; J: TRBJ2-1; DNA: TGTGCCAGCAGCGTAGTGTCGGGACTAGACTTAAATGAGCAGTTCTTC; CDR3: CASSVVSGLDLNEQFF
V: TRBV5-1; D: NA; size: NA; J: TRBJ1-2; DNA: TGCGCCAGCAGCTTTCTAGGGGAGGGTAGCTATGGCTACACCTTC; CDR3: CASSFLGEGSYGYTF
V: TRBV7-3; D: TRBD2; size: NA; J: TRBJ2-1; DNA: TGTGCCAGCAGCTTGAGCGGGGGGGCGAATGAGCAGTTCTTC; CDR3: CASSLSGGANEQFF
V: TRBV28; D: TRBD1; size: few; J: TRBJ1-4; DNA: TGTGCCAGCAGTTTAACAGGGGGTCGGGAAAAACTGTTTTTT; CDR3: CASSLTGGREKLFF
V: TRBV12-2; D: NA; size: NA; J: TRBJ1-5; DNA: TGTGCAAGTCGCTTCCCAACTATCCGACAGGTAAATCAGCCCCAGCATTTT; CDR3: CASRFPTIRQVNQPQHF
V: TRBV6-1; D: NA; size: NA; J: TRBJ2-3; DNA: TGTGCCACCTCCCCCCCCGCGACTAGCACAGATACGCAGTATTTT; CDR3: CATSPPATSTDTQYF
V: TRBV30; D: TRBD1; size: NA; J: TRBJ1-2; DNA: TGTGCCTGGAGTGTATCAGCCAGTACAGGGGGGCGAGTGGAGGACTATGGCTACACCTTC; CDR3: CAWSVSASTGGRVEDYGYTF
V: TRBV15; D: TRBD2; size: NA; J: TRBJ2-1; DNA: TGTGCCACCAGCAGGGAAATATGGACTAGCGGGAAGCATGAGCAGTTCTTC; CDR3: CATSREIWTSGKHEQFF
V: TRBV25-1; D: TRBD2; size: few; J: TRBJ2-1; DNA: TGTGCCAGCAGTGAGGCGGGAGCCCCCTACAATGAGCAGTTCTTC; CDR3: CASSEAGAPYNEQFF
V: TRBV5-1; D: TRBD1; size: NA; J: TRBJ2-1; DNA: TGCGCCAGCAGCCTGGGACAGACCTCGACCAATGAGCAGTTCTTC; CDR3: CASSLGQTSTNEQFF
V: TRBV10-3; D: NA; size: NA; J: TRBJ1-4; DNA: TGTGCCATCAGTCGGGGGGCGGGAGAACTGTTTTTT; CDR3: CAISRGAGELFF